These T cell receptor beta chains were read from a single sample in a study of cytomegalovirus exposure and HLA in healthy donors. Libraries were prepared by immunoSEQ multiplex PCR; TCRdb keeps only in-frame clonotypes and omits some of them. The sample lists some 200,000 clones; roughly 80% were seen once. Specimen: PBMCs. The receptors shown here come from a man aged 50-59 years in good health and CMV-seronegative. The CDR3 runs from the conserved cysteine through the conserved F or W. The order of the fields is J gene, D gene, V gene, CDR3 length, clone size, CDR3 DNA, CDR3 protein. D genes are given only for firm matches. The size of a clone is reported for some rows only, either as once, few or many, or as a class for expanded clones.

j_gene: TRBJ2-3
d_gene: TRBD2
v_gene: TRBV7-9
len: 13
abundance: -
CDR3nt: TGTGCCAGCAGGCTTACTAGCGGAGATACGCAGTATTTT
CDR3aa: CASRLTSGDTQYF

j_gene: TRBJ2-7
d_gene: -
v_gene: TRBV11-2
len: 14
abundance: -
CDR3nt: TGTGCCAGCAGCTTCTCTCACGGGTCCTACGAGCAGTACTTC
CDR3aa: CASSFSHGSYEQYF

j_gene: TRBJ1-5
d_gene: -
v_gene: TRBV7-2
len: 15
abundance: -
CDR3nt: TGTGCCAGCAGCTCCCAGGGTGGTGGCAATCAGCCCCAGCATTTT
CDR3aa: CASSSQGGGNQPQHF

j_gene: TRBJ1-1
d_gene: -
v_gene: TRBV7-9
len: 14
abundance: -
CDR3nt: TGTGCCAGCAGCCGGGGACTTACGAACACTGAAGCTTTCTTT
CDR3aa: CASSRGLTNTEAFF

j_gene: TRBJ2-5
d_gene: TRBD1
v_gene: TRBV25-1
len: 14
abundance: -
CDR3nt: TGTGCCAGCAGTGATTCAGGGGGCCAAGAGACCCAGTACTTC
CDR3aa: CASSDSGGQETQYF

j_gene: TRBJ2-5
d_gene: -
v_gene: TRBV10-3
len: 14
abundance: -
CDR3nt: TGTGCCATCAGTGACAAAGCGGGTCAAGAGACCCAGTACTTC
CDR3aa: CAISDKAGQETQYF

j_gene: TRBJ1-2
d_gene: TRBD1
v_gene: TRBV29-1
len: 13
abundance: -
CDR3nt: TGCAGCGTTGACCTCGACAGGGCTGGGGGCTACACCTTC
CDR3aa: CSVDLDRAGGYTF

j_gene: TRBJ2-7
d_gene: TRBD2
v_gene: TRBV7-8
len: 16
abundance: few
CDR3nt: TGTGCCAGCAGCTTCAACATAGCGCGGGAGATTTGGGAGCAGTACTTC
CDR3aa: CASSFNIAREIWEQYF

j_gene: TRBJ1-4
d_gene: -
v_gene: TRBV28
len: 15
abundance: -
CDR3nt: TGTGCCAGCAGTGCGGGGGTTAGAACTAATGAAAAACTGTTTTTT
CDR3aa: CASSAGVRTNEKLFF

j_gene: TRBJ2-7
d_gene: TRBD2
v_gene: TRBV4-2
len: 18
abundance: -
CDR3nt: TGTGCCAGCAGCCAAGATCAGGCTAGCGGGGGCCCTTCCTACGAGCAGTACTTC
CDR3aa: CASSQDQASGGPSYEQYF

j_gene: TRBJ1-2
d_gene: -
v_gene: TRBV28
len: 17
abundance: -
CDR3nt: TGTGCCAGCAGGGGGGGGACGGCTAATGATCTTAACTATGGCTACACCTTC
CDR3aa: CASRGGTANDLNYGYTF

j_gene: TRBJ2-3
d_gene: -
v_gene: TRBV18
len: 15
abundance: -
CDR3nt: TGTGCCAGCTCTCCAACCGGTACTAACACAGATACGCAGTATTTT
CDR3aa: CASSPTGTNTDTQYF

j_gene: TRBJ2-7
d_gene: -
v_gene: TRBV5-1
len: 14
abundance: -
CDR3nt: TGCGCCAGCAGCTTGAGTCCGACTTCCATGGAGCAGTACTTC
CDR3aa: CASSLSPTSMEQYF

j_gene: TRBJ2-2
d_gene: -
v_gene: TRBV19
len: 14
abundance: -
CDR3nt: TGTGCCAGTGGGGACACCGAACACCTCCGGGAGCTGTTTTTT
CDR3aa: CASGDTEHLRELFF

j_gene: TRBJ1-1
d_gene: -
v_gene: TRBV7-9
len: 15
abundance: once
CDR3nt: TGTGCCAGCAGCTTACCGAGGATCATGAACACTGAAGCTTTCTTT
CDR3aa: CASSLPRIMNTEAFF

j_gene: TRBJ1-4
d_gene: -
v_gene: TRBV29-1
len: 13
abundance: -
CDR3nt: TGCAGCGTTGAAGGGGACATTGATGGGAAACTGTTTTTT
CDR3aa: CSVEGDIDGKLFF

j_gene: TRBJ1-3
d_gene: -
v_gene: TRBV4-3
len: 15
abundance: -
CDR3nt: TGCGCCAGCAGGGGCAGTCTCTTCTCGGGAAACACCATATATTTT
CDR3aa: CASRGSLFSGNTIYF

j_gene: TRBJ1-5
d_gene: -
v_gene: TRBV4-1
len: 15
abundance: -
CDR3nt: TGCGCCAGCAGCCGTATTCCGGGGTTTAAACAGCCCCAGCATTTT
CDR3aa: CASSRIPGFKQPQHF

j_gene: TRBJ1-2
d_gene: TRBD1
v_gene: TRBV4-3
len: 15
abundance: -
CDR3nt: TGCGCCAGCAGCCAAGCAGGGGGCGATAACTATGGCTACACCTTC
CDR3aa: CASSQAGGDNYGYTF

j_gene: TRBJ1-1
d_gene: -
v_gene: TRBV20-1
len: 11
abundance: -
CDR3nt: TGCAGTGCGAGGGAGAACACTGAAGCTTTCTTT
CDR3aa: CSARENTEAFF

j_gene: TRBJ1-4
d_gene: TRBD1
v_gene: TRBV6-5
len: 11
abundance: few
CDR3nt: TGTGCCAGCAGTTACGGGACAGGGTGGGTTTTT
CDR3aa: CASSYGTGWVF

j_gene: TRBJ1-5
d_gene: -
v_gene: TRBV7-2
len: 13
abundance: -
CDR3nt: TGTGCCAGCAGCGATCAGGAAAATCAGCCCCAGCATTTT
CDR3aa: CASSDQENQPQHF

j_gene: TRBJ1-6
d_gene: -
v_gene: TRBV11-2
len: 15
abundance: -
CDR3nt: TGTGCCAGCAGCTTAGGGGCACCCGGTCGGTCACCCCTCCACTTT
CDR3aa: CASSLGAPGRSPLHF

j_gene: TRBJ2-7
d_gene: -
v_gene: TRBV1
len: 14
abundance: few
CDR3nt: TGCACCAGCAGCCTTGACAGCTGGCTTGACGAGCAGTACTTC
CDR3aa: CTSSLDSWLDEQYF

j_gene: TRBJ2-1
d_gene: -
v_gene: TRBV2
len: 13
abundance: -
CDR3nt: TGTGCCAGCAACCCTAGCTACGACAATGAGCAGTTCTTC
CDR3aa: CASNPSYDNEQFF

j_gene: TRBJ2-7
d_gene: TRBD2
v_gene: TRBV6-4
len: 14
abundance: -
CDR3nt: TGTGCCAGCAGTCGACTAGCGGGGGCCTACGAGCAGTACTTC
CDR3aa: CASSRLAGAYEQYF

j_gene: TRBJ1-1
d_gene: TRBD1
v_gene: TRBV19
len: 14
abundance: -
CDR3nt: TGTGCCAGCAAAAGTGACAGGGGGCTTACTGAAGCTTTCTTT
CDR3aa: CASKSDRGLTEAFF

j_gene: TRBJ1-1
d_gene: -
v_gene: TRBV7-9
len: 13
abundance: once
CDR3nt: TGTTCCAGCAGCTCGGAGCCGGACACTGAAGCTTTCTTT
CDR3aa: CSSSSEPDTEAFF